This is a list of T cell receptor beta chains from one sample in a study of spatial heterogeneity in lung cancer. TCRdb recomputed calls from the 5' RACE reads with MiXCR, one row per CDR3 protein. The table records 6,000 to 8,000 distinct CDR3 sequences, around 6.7% of them present only once. The starting material was lung tumor tissue, obtained at surgery. These receptors all stem from a male donor with early-stage non-small cell lung cancer. Both conserved end residues are part of each CDR3. A D gene is named only where the DNA matches it firmly. Expanded clones get a size class; other rows say once, few or many, or leave the size out.

many TRBJ2-4 . TRBV7-8 CASSLVAQTAKNIQYF TGTGCCAGCAGCTTAGTAGCCCAAACGGCCAAAAACATTCAGTACTTC
few TRBJ1-4 TRBD1 TRBV7-2 CASSLTGPNEKLFF TGTGCCAGCAGCTTGACAGGGCCTAATGAAAAACTGTTTTTT
medium-sized TRBJ1-6 . TRBV10-3 CAISEIGAESPLHF TGTGCCATCAGTGAGATCGGGGCAGAATCACCCCTCCACTTT
many TRBJ1-5 TRBD1 TRBV20-1 CSAPAPGTDYQPQHF TGCAGTGCGCCCGCTCCCGGGACAGACTATCAGCCCCAGCATTTT
many TRBJ2-7 . TRBV5-1 CASSLAKGNTYEQYF TGCGCCAGCAGCTTGGCCAAGGGCAATACCTACGAGCAGTACTTC
medium-sized TRBJ2-3 . TRBV11-2 CASSLRLGGQDTQYF TGTGCCAGCAGCTTACGGCTAGGGGGGCAAGATACGCAGTATTTT
medium-sized TRBJ2-4 . TRBV9 CASSVGAGLRIQYF TGTGCCAGCAGCGTAGGCGCTGGACTCCGAATTCAGTACTTC
medium-sized TRBJ2-2 . TRBV7-2 CASSADGYTGELFF TGTGCCAGCAGCGCAGACGGATACACCGGGGAGCTGTTTTTT
medium-sized TRBJ2-5 TRBD1 TRBV7-8 CASSPNLGTGKETQYF TGTGCCAGCAGCCCGAACCTCGGGACAGGAAAAGAGACCCAGTACTTC
medium-sized TRBJ2-7 . TRBV18 CASSPQEYYEQYF TGTGCCAGCTCACCGCAAGAATACTACGAGCAGTACTTC
many TRBJ2-4 . TRBV12-5 CAKTQGAKNIQYF TGTGCTAAAACGCAGGGGGCCAAAAACATTCAGTACTTC
many TRBJ1-2 TRBD1 TRBV7-2 CASSSPGQGAYGYTF TGTGCCAGCAGCTCCCCGGGACAGGGGGCCTATGGCTACACCTTC
few TRBJ2-7 TRBD1 TRBV11-2 CASSLRTTGFSGYEQYF TGTGCCAGCAGCTTGCGTACGACAGGGTTTTCAGGCTACGAGCAGTACTTC
. TRBJ2-5 . TRBV20-1 CSALPSAIETQYF TGCAGTGCCTTGCCTAGCGCGATCGAGACCCAGTACTTC
. TRBJ1-4 . TRBV3-1 CASSQVRGEKLFF TGTGCCAGCAGCCAAGTTCGGGGGGAAAAACTGTTTTTT
medium-sized TRBJ2-6 . TRBV7-9 CASSLVELEGKSGANVLTF TGTGCCAGCAGCTTAGTCGAACTTGAGGGAAAATCTGGGGCCAACGTCCTGACTTTC
many TRBJ2-3 . TRBV7-2 CASSATRGWDTQYF TGTGCCAGCAGCGCCACAAGGGGCTGGGATACGCAGTATTTT